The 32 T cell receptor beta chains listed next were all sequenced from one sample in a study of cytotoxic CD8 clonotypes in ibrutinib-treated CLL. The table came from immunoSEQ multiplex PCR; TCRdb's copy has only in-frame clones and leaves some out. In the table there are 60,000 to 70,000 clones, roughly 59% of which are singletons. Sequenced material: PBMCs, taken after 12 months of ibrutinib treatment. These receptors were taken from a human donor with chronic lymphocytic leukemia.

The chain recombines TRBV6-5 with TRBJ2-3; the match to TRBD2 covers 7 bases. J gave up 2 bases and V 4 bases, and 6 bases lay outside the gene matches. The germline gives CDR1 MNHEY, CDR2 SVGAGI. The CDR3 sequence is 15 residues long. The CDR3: CASSLGREITDTQYF. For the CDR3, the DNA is TGTGCCAGCAGTTTGGGGAGGGAAATCACAGATACGCAGTATTTT.

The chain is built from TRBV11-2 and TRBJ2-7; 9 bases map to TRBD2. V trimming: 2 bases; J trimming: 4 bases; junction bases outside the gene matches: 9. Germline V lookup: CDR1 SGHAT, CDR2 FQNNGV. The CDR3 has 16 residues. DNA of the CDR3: TGTGCCAGCAGCTTAAAGGCGGGGGGGGAAGGGTACGAGCAGTACTTC. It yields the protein CASSLKAGGEGYEQYF.

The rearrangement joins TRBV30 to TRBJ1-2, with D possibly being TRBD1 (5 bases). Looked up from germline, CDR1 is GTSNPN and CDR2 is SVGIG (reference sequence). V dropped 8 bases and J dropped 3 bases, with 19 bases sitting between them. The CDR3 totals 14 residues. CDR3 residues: CASSAAGTDYGYTF. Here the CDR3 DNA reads TGTGCCAGTAGTGCGGCCGGGACGGACTATGGCTACACCTTC.

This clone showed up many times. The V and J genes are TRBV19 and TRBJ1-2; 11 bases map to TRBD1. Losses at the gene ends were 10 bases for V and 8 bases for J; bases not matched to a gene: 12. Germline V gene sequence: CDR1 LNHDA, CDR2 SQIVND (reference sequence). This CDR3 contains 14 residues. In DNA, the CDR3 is TGTGCCACCACGACCGGGACAGGGGGGCTAGGCTACACCTTC. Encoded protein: CATTTGTGGLGYTF. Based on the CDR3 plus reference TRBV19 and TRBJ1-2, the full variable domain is DGGITQSPKYLFRKEGQNVTLSCEQNLNHDAMYWYRQDPGQGLRLIYYSQIVNDFQKGDIAEGYSVSREKKESFPLTVTSAQKNPTAFYLCATTTGTGGLGYTFGSGTRLTVV.

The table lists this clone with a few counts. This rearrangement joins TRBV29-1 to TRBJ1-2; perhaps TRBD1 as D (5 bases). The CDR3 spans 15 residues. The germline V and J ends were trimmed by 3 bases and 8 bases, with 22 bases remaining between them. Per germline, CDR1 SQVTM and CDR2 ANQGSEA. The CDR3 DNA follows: TGCAGCGTTGACGAACTGGCGGGAGGGGCAGGGGGCTACACCTTC. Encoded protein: CSVDELAGGAGGYTF.

CDR3 sequence: CASSEARGTQYF. The CDR3, as DNA: TGTGCCAGCAGTGAAGCCCGGGGTACGCAGTATTTT. The chain joins TRBV6-5 to TRBJ2-3; a weak D match, TRBD2 (5 bases). Germline V gene sequence: CDR1 MNHEY, CDR2 SVGAGI. This CDR3 is built from 12 residues. The V end was cut by 5 bases, the J end by 8 bases, with 11 bases between.

CDR3 DNA sequence: TGTGCCAGTAGTCCCGACCCTTACAATGAGCAGTTCTTC. Translated, it gives CASSPDPYNEQFF. This sequence joins TRBV19 and TRBJ2-1; D not resolved. The CDR3 consists of 13 residues. Trimming took 5 bases from V and 4 from J, leaving 9 bases between them. Germline CDR1 LNHDA, CDR2 SQIVND (reference sequence).

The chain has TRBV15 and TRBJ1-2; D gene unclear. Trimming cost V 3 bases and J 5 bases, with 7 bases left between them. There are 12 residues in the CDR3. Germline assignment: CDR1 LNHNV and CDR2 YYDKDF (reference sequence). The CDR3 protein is CATSSVGYGYTF. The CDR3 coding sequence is TGTGCCACCAGCAGTGTGGGGTATGGCTACACCTTC.

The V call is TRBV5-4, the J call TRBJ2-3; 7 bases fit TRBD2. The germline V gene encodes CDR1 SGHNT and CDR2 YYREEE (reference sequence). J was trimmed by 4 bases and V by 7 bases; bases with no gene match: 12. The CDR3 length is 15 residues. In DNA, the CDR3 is TGTGCCAGCCGGGGCCGGCGGGAGCTCCCAGATACGCAGTATTTT. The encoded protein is CASRGRRELPDTQYF.

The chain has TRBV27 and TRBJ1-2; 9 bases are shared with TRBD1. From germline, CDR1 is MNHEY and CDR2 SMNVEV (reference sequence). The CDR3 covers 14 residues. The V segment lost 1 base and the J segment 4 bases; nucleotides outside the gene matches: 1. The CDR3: CASSLWGQGYGYTF. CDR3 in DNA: TGTGCCAGCAGTTTATGGGGACAGGGCTATGGCTACACCTTC.

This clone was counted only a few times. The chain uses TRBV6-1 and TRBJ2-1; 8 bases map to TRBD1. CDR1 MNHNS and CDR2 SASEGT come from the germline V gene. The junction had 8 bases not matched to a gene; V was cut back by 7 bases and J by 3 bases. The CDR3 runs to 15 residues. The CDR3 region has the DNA TGTGCCAGCAACGACAGGGGAAGGCACTACAATGAGCAGTTCTTC. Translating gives CASNDRGRHYNEQFF.

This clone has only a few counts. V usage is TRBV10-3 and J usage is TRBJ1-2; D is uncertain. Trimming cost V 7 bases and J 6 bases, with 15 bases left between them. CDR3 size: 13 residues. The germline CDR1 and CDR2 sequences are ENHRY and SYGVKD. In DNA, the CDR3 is TGTGCCATCACCCCAACCATTCGAGATGGCTACACCTTC. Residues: CAITPTIRDGYTF.

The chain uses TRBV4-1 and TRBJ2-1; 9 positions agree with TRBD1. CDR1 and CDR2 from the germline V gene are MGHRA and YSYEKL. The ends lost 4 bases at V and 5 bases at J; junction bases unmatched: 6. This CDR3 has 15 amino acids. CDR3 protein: CASSPWGQGNNEQFF. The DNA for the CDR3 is TGCGCCAGCAGCCCCTGGGGACAGGGAAACAATGAGCAGTTCTTC.

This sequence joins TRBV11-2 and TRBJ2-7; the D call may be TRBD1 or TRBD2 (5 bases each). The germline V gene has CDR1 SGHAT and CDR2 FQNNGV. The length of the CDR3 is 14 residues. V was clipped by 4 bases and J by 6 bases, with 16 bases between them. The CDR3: CASSSGTNRLEQYF. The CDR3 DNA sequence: TGTGCCAGCAGCTCCGGGACCAATCGTCTCGAGCAGTACTTC.

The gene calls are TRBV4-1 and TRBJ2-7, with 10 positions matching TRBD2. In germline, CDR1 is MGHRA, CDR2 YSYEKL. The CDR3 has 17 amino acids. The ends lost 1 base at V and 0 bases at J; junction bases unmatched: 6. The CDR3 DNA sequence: TGCGCCAGCAGCCAAGCTCGGGGGACTAGCGTCTCCTACGAGCAGTACTTC. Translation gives CASSQARGTSVSYEQYF.

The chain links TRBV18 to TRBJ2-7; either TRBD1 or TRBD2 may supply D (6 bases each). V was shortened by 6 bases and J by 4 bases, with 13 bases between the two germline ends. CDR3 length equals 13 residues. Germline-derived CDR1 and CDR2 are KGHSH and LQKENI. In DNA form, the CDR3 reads TGTGCCAGCTCCAAGGGGGGCGGATACGAGCAGTACGTC. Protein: CASSKGGGYEQYV.

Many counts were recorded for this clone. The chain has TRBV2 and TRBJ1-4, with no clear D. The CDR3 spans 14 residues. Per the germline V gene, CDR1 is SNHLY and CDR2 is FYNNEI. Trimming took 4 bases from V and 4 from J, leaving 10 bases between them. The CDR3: CASSAASRNEKLFF. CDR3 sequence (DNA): TGTGCCAGCAGTGCGGCGTCACGTAATGAAAAACTGTTTTTT.

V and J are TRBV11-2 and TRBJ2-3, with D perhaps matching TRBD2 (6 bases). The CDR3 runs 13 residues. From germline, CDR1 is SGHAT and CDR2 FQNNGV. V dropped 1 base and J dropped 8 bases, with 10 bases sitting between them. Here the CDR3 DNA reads TGTGCCAGCAGCTTAGGGAGGGTGGCTACGCAGTATTTT. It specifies CASSLGRVATQYF.

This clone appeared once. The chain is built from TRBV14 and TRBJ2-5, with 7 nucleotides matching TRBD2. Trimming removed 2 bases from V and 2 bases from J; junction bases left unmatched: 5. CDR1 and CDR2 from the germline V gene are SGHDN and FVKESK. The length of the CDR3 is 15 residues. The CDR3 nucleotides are TGTGCCAGCAGCCAACGCGGGGGTACACAAGAGACCCAGTACTTC. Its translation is CASSQRGGTQETQYF.

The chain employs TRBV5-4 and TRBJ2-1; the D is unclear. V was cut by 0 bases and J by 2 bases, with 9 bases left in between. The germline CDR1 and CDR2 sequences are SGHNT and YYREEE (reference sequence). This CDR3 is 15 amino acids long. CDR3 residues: CASSLDSGAYNEQFF. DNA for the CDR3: TGTGCCAGCAGCTTGGATAGTGGGGCCTACAATGAGCAGTTCTTC.

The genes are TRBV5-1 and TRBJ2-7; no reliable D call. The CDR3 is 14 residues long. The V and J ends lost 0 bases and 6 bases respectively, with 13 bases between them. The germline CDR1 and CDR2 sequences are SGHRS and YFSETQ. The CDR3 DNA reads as TGCGCCAGCAGCTTGGAGTTCGGGTTCGGCGAGCAGTACGTC. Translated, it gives CASSLEFGFGEQYV.

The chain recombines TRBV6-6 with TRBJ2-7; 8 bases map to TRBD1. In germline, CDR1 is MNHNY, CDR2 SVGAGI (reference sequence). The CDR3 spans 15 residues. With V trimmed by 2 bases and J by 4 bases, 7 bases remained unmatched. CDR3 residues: CASSYAGQGPYEQYF. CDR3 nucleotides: TGTGCCAGCAGTTACGCCGGACAGGGTCCTTACGAGCAGTACTTC.

CDR3 loop: CASKPGQGVYEQYF. CDR3 nucleotides: TGTGCCTCAAAGCCGGGACAGGGGGTCTACGAGCAGTACTTC. The chain links TRBV7-8 to TRBJ2-7, with 11 bases fitting TRBD1. The J segment lost 3 bases and the V segment lost 11 bases, leaving 9 bases of the junction unmatched. The CDR3 is 14 amino acids. Germline lookup yields CDR1 SGHVS and CDR2 FQNEAQ.

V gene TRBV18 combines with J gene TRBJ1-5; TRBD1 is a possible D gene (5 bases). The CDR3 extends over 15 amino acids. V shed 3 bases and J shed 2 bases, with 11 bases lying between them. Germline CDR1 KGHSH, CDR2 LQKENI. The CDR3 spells CASSPFRVGNQPQHF. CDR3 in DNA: TGTGCCAGCTCACCGTTCAGGGTTGGCAATCAGCCCCAGCATTTT.

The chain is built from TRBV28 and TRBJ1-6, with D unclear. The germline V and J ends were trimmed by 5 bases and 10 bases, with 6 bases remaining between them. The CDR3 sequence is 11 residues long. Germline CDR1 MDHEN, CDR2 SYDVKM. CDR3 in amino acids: CASSLGSPLHF. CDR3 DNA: TGTGCCAGCAGTCTGGGGTCACCCCTCCACTTT.

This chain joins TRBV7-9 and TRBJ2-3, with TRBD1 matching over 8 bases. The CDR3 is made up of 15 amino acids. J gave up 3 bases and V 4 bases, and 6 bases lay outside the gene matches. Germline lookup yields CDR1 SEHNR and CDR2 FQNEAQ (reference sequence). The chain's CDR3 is CASSSAGTGTDTQYF. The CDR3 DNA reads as TGTGCCAGCAGCTCGGCCGGGACAGGAACAGATACGCAGTATTTT.

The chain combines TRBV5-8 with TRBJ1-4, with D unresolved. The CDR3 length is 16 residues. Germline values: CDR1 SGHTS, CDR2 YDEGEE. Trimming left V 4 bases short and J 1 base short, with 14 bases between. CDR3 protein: CASSPAPGITNEKLFF. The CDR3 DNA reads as TGTGCCAGCAGCCCCGCCCCGGGGATAACTAATGAAAAACTGTTTTTT.

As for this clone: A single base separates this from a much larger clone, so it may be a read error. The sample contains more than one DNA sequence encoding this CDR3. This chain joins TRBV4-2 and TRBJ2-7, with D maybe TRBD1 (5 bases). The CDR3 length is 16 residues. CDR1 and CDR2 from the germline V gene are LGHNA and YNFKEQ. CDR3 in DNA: TGTGCCAGCAGGAGAAGACCTGGAGACAGTTCCTCCGAGCAGTACTTC. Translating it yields CASRRRPGDSSSEQYF.

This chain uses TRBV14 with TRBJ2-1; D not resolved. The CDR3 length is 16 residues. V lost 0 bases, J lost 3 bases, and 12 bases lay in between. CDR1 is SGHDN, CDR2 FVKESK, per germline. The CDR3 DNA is TGTGCCAGCAGCCAAGATTTCACAGCCGTCTACAATGAGCAGTTCTTC. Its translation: CASSQDFTAVYNEQFF.

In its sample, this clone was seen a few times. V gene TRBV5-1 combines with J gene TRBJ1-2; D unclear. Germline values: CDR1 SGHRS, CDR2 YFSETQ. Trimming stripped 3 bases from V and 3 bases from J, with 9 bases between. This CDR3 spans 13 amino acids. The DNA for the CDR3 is TGCGCCAGCAGCTCTGAGGGCCACTATGGCTACACCTTC. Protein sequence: CASSSEGHYGYTF. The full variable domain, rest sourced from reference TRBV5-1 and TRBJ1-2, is KAGVTQTPRYLIKTRGQQVTLSCSPISGHRSVSWYQQTPGQGLQFLFEYFSETQRNKGNFPGRFSGRQFSNSRSEMNVSTLELGDSALYLCASSSEGHYGYTFGSGTRLTVV.

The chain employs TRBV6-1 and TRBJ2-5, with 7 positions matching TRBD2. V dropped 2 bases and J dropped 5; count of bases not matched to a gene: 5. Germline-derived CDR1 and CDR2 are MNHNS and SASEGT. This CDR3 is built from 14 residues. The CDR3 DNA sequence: TGTGCCAGCAGTGAATGGGGGGGGAGTGAGACCCAGTACTTC. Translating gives CASSEWGGSETQYF.

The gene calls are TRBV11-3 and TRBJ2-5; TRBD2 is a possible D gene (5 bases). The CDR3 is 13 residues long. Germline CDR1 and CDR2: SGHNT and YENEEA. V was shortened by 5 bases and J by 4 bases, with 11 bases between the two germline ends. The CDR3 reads CASSLAPGETQYF. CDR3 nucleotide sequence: TGTGCCAGCAGCCTAGCCCCGGGAGAGACCCAGTACTTC.